This T cell receptor (beta chain) emerged from a study of blood T cell repertoires in COVID-19. Whole-study context: The study drew acute and convalescent COVID-19 samples from the United States, Italy and Spain.

This CDR3 contains 11 residues. V was cut by 9 bases and J by 5 bases, with 10 bases left in between. Methods used by the authors: Estimated nucleated cell counts came from reference gene primer amplification. Sequencing was performed with immunoSEQ multiplex PCR; in TCRdb, only in-frame clones are kept and a portion is missing. That table furnishes V, J and clone size, whereas the DNA furnished D and trimming. The sample consists of about 170,000 clones, around 85% of them appearing once. The sequencing input was peripheral blood. The chain has TRBV12-3 or TRBV12-4 and TRBJ2-5; no reliable D call. The TCR comes from a man aged 55 to 70 who had recovered from COVID-19. The CDR3 is CASSKLETQYF. The DNA of the CDR3 is TGTGCCAGTAGCAAATTGGAGACCCAGTACTTC.